One and the same sample provided the 27 T cell receptor beta chains below, sequenced in a study of OX40 agonist ivuxolimab in advanced cancers. Data came from immunoSEQ multiplex PCR; TCRdb stores just in-frame clones and leaves some out. The sample records tens of thousands of clones, about 86% being singletons. The sequences come from CD4+ or CD8+ T cells sorted from blood, collected in a trial of the OX40 agonist ivuxolimab. Receptors were obtained from an adult with an advanced solid tumor such as melanoma, head and neck, liver or kidney cancer.

This chain uses TRBV19 with TRBJ1-4, with D maybe TRBD1 (5 bases). Trimming stripped 5 bases from V and 2 bases from J, with 12 bases between. The CDR3 consists of 15 residues. Germline V gene lookup returns CDR1 LNHDA and CDR2 SQIVND (reference sequence). This chain's CDR3 is CASSAGTATNEKLFF. DNA for the CDR3: TGTGCCAGTAGTGCGGGGACGGCGACTAATGAAAAACTGTTTTTT. Full variable domain (missing parts from reference TRBV19 and TRBJ1-4): DGGITQSPKYLFRKEGQNVTLSCEQNLNHDAMYWYRQDPGQGLRLIYYSQIVNDFQKGDIAEGYSVSREKKESFPLTVTSAQKNPTAFYLCASSAGTATNEKLFFGSGTQLSVL.

The J gene is TRBJ2-1, the V gene TRBV27; D remains ambiguous. Germline CDR1 reads MNHEY; CDR2 reads SMNVEV (reference sequence). The CDR3 is 14 amino acids. V gave up 6 bases and J gave up 6 bases, with 15 bases separating them. The CDR3 DNA reads as TGTGCCAGCAGCCTGACTCCTACCGGCAATGAGCAGTTCTTC. Protein: CASSLTPTGNEQFF.

This chain connects TRBV28 to TRBJ2-7, with unresolved D. V was cut by 3 bases and J by 11 bases, with 17 bases left in between. Germline CDR1 is MDHEN and CDR2 is SYDVKM. The CDR3 is 13 amino acids. CDR3 amino acids: CASSFDVDGHKYF. The CDR3 DNA reads as TGTGCCAGCAGTTTTGACGTTGATGGTCACAAGTACTTC.

The chain employs TRBV27 and TRBJ2-3; 7 bases agree with TRBD2. This CDR3 comprises 17 residues. The trim removed 3 bases at V and 0 bases at J, leaving 9 bases unmatched. CDR1 and CDR2 from the germline V gene are MNHEY and SMNVEV (reference sequence). The CDR3 region is CASSFLVSGGSTDTQYF. CDR3 bases: TGTGCCAGCAGTTTTTTAGTTTCGGGGGGTAGCACAGATACGCAGTATTTT.

This clone showed up just once. The chain uses TRBV2 and TRBJ1-6; perhaps TRBD1 as D (5 bases). V lost 9 bases to trimming and J lost 9 bases, with 18 bases between them. Looked up from germline, CDR1 is SNHLY and CDR2 is FYNNEI. The CDR3 loop spans 14 amino acids. CDR3 residues: CASRERGLRSPLHF. CDR3 in DNA: TGTGCCAGTAGAGAACGGGGACTCCGTTCACCCCTCCACTTT. Looking up the rest from reference TRBV2 and TRBJ1-6 gives the full variable domain: EPEVTQTPSHQVTQMGQEVILRCVPISNHLYFYWYRQILGQKVEFLVSFYNNEISEKSEIFDDQFSVERPDGSNFTLKIRSTKLEDSAMYFCASRERGLRSPLHFGNGTRLTVT.

The J gene is TRBJ2-7, the V gene TRBV6-5, with D unclear. The CDR3 spans 14 residues. Germline V CDR1 and CDR2: MNHEY, SVGAGI. Trimming took 0 bases from V and 0 from J, leaving 6 bases between them. CDR3 protein: CASSYSTASYEQYF. CDR3 sequence (DNA): TGTGCCAGCAGTTACTCGACGGCCTCCTACGAGCAGTACTTC.

This chain uses TRBV19 with TRBJ2-1, with no clear D. The length of the CDR3 is 15 residues. V lost 11 bases, J lost 0 bases, and 17 bases lay in between. The germline V gene encodes CDR1 LNHDA and CDR2 SQIVND (reference sequence). CDR3 sequence reads: CASKYDLSSYNEQFF. As DNA, the CDR3 is TGTGCCTCTAAATATGACCTGAGCTCCTACAATGAGCAGTTCTTC.

The V and J genes are TRBV28 and TRBJ2-2; 7 bases map to TRBD1. Trimming took 1 base from V and 3 from J; bases not matched to a gene: 2. This CDR3 region has 15 residues. CDR1 is MDHEN and CDR2 is SYDVKM in the germline V gene. This chain's CDR3 is CASSLSTGYTGELFF. DNA of the CDR3: TGTGCCAGCAGTTTATCGACAGGGTACACCGGGGAGCTGTTTTTT.

V is TRBV10-1 and J is TRBJ2-1; the match to TRBD2 covers 12 bases. The CDR3 consists of 15 residues. CDR1 is WNHNN, CDR2 SYGVQD, per germline (reference sequence). Trimming at V came to 3 bases and at J to 5 bases, leaving 2 bases not matched to a gene. The CDR3 DNA sequence: TGCGCCAGCAGTGACTCTAGCGGGAGGGACAATGAGCAGTTCTTC. This gives the protein CASSDSSGRDNEQFF.

J is TRBJ1-3 and V is TRBV9; the match to TRBD1 covers 7 bases. The CDR3 sequence is 17 residues long. The germline V gene has CDR1 SGDLS and CDR2 YYNGEE. Germline trimming cut 0 bases from V and 0 bases from J; bases unmatched to any gene: 6. The CDR3 DNA sequence: TGTGCCAGCAGCGTAGGGGAGGGGGCGAGCTCTGGAAACACCATATATTTT. Amino acids: CASSVGEGASSGNTIYF.

This clone was counted once. The chain has TRBV20-1 and TRBJ1-2, with unresolved D. Germline V lookup: CDR1 DFQATT, CDR2 SNEGSKA (reference sequence). The CDR3 is 11 amino acids. The CDR3 DNA reads TGCATTCTGGCAGTCGGCTATGGCTACACCTTC. It codes for CILAVGYGYTF.

The J gene is TRBJ2-2, the V gene TRBV11-2, with 9 bases identical to TRBD1. The CDR3 contains 16 residues. V shed 4 bases and J 3 bases; nucleotides not matched to a gene: 6. Germline values: CDR1 SGHAT, CDR2 FQNNGV. CDR3 coding DNA: TGTGCCAGCAGCTCCTGGGACAGGGCGTACACCGGGGAGCTGTTTTTT. It is translated as CASSSWDRAYTGELFF. Using reference TRBV11-2 and TRBJ2-2 for the parts outside the CDR3, the full variable domain is EAGVAQSPRYKIIEKRQSVAFWCNPISGHATLYWYQQILGQGPKLLIQFQNNGVVDDSQLPKDRFSAERLKGVDSTLKIQPAKLEDSAVYLCASSSWDRAYTGELFFGEGSRLTVL.

CDR3: CASSLLAGDPYEQYF. In DNA form, the CDR3 reads TGTGCCAGCAGTTTACTAGCGGGAGACCCCTACGAGCAGTACTTC. The chain has TRBV27 and TRBJ2-7, with 10 bases fitting TRBD2. Looked up from germline, CDR1 is MNHEY and CDR2 is SMNVEV (reference sequence). The ends lost 2 bases at V and 2 bases at J; junction bases unmatched: 3. CDR3 length equals 15 residues.

This clone was seen a single time. The chain carries TRBV19 and TRBJ2-1; no clear D gene. Trimming stripped 6 bases from V and 8 bases from J, with 8 bases between. The CDR3 is 11 amino acids. Germline V gene data show CDR1 as LNHDA and CDR2 as SQIVND (reference sequence). CDR3 coding DNA: TGTGCCAGTAGAGGAACTTATGAGCAGTTCTTC. It yields the protein CASRGTYEQFF. Looking up the rest from reference TRBV19 and TRBJ2-1 gives the full variable domain: DGGITQSPKYLFRKEGQNVTLSCEQNLNHDAMYWYRQDPGQGLRLIYYSQIVNDFQKGDIAEGYSVSREKKESFPLTVTSAQKNPTAFYLCASRGTYEQFFGPGTRLTVL.

The chain has TRBV19 and TRBJ1-5; D is ambiguous. The CDR3 runs 15 residues. CDR1 and CDR2 from the germline V gene are LNHDA and SQIVND (reference sequence). Between the trimmed V and J ends, which lost 4 bases and 0 bases, there was a span of 10 bases. DNA of the CDR3: TGTGCCAGTAGTAGAGGCCTTGATAGCAATCAGCCCCAGCATTTT. The encoded protein is CASSRGLDSNQPQHF.

The V and J genes are TRBV5-6 and TRBJ2-7; D might be TRBD2 (5 bases). The CDR3 is made up of 14 amino acids. The germline V gene has CDR1 SGHDT and CDR2 YYEEEE. The V end lost 0 bases, the J end lost 1 base, and 8 bases lay between the germline ends. CDR3 loop: CASSLGRRSYEQYV. Here the CDR3 DNA reads TGTGCCAGCAGCTTGGGAAGGAGGTCCTACGAGCAGTACGTC.

In this sample, this clone turned up a few times. The rearrangement links TRBV4-1 to TRBJ2-2; D gene unclear. Trimming took off 1 base at V and 6 bases at J, with 18 bases between the two ends. The CDR3 runs to 17 residues. Per the germline V gene, CDR1 is MGHRA and CDR2 is YSYEKL. For the CDR3, the DNA is TGCGCCAGCAGCCAAGTGAAGGGCCCGGAACAACCCGGGGAGCTGTTTTTT. Translated: CASSQVKGPEQPGELFF.

Here the CDR3 reads CASSSSSYEQYF. In DNA, the CDR3 is TGTGCCAGCAGTTCCTCCTCCTACGAGCAGTACTTC. The chain has TRBV6-6 and TRBJ2-7; D remains ambiguous. Between the trimmed V and J ends, which lost 4 bases and 0 bases, there was a span of 4 bases. The CDR3 length is 12 residues. Germline lookup yields CDR1 MNHNY and CDR2 SVGAGI (reference sequence).

The chain recombines TRBV28 with TRBJ1-1, with D unresolved. Germline loops: CDR1 MDHEN, CDR2 SYDVKM. Trimming shortened V by 5 bases and J by 11 bases, and 18 bases separated the two germline ends. The CDR3 has 13 residues. CDR3 protein: CASSAPPATGAFF. The CDR3 nucleotides are TGTGCCAGCAGTGCCCCCCCTGCGACGGGGGCTTTCTTT.

The chain is built from TRBV11-2 and TRBJ2-3, with D possibly matching TRBD2 (6 bases). V lost 1 base and J 3 bases, leaving 11 bases between the germline ends. The germline V gene encodes CDR1 SGHAT and CDR2 FQNNGV. The CDR3 contains 15 residues. CDR3 residues: CASSLVTGETDTQYF. The CDR3 DNA reads as TGTGCCAGCAGCTTAGTAACGGGAGAAACAGATACGCAGTATTTT.

This clone showed up just a few times. The chain couples TRBV7-6 to TRBJ1-3; no definite D call. The V gene lost 5 bases and the J gene lost 4 bases, with 3 bases spanning the gap. The germline gives CDR1 SGHVS, CDR2 FNYEAQ. The CDR3 consists of 11 residues. CDR3 bases: TGTGCCAGCAGCCAAGGAAACACCATATATTTT. This codes for CASSQGNTIYF.

This clone has only a few counts. V usage is TRBV18 and J usage is TRBJ1-4; 9 nucleotides line up with TRBD1. The CDR3 length is 16 residues. V gave up 2 bases and J gave up 6 bases; unmatched junction bases: 7. Germline V gives CDR1 KGHSH, CDR2 LQKENI. As DNA, the CDR3 is TGTGCCAGCTCACCAGGAGGCCGGACAGGGGATGAAAAACTGTTTTTT. Amino acids: CASSPGGRTGDEKLFF. The complete variable domain, with remaining parts taken from reference TRBV18 and TRBJ1-4, reads NAGVMQNPRHLVRRRGQEARLRCSPMKGHSHVYWYRQLPEEGLKFMVYLQKENIIDESGMPKERFSAEFPKEGPSILRIQQVVRGDSAAYFCASSPGGRTGDEKLFFGSGTQLSVL.

This CDR3 reads CASSQLPGQGAHEQYF. The CDR3 nucleotides read TGCGCCAGCAGCCAACTGCCGGGACAGGGGGCCCACGAGCAGTACTTC. V is TRBV4-3 and J is TRBJ2-7, with 12 bases that match TRBD1. The CDR3 has 16 residues. From germline, CDR1 is LGHNA and CDR2 YSLEER. Unmatched junction bases numbered 7, after V lost 2 bases and J lost 5 bases.

The chain couples TRBV28 to TRBJ2-5, with 7 bases lining up with TRBD1. The trim removed 5 bases at V and 5 bases at J, leaving 8 bases unmatched. In germline, CDR1 is MDHEN, CDR2 SYDVKM. The CDR3 consists of 14 residues. The CDR3 loop is CASSPIDRVETQYF. The CDR3 region has the DNA TGTGCCAGCAGTCCCATAGACAGGGTTGAGACCCAGTACTTC. The full variable domain, its missing parts supplied by reference TRBV28 and TRBJ2-5, is DVKVTQSSRYLVKRTGEKVFLECVQDMDHENMFWYRQDPGLGLRLIYFSYDVKMKEKGDIPEGYSVSREKKERFSLILESASTNQTSMYLCASSPIDRVETQYFGPGTRLLVL.

This chain joins TRBV30 and TRBJ2-3, with 9 bases aligning to TRBD2. In germline, CDR1 is GTSNPN, CDR2 SVGIG (reference sequence). The CDR3 covers 14 residues. V lost 1 base to trimming and J lost 4 bases; unmatched junction nucleotides: 3. CDR3 nucleotide sequence: TGTGCCTGGAGTGCTAGCGGGATTTCAGATACGCAGTATTTT. Translated, it gives CAWSASGISDTQYF. The full variable domain, its missing parts supplied by reference TRBV30 and TRBJ2-3, is SQTIHQWPATLVQPVGSPLSLECTVEGTSNPNLYWYRQAAGRGLQLLFYSVGIGQISSEVPQNLSASRPQDRQFILSSKKLLLSDSGFYLCAWSASGISDTQYFGPGTRLTVL.

The genes are TRBV11-3 and TRBJ2-2; 7 positions match TRBD1. This CDR3 contains 16 residues. J was trimmed by 1 base and V by 4 bases; bases with no gene match: 6. Germline V gene data show CDR1 as SGHNT and CDR2 as YENEEA. The CDR3 region is CASSSRRQGNTGELFF. In DNA, the CDR3 is TGTGCCAGCAGCTCGCGTCGACAGGGGAACACCGGGGAGCTGTTTTTT. The full variable domain, in which reference TRBV11-3 and TRBJ2-2 provide the parts outside the CDR3, is EAGVVQSPRYKIIEKKQPVAFWCNPISGHNTLYWYLQNLGQGPELLIRYENEEAVDDSQLPKDRFSAERLKGVDSTLKIQPAELGDSAVYLCASSSRRQGNTGELFFGEGSRLTVL.

CDR3 in DNA: TGTGCCAGCAGCGCTAGCACAGATACGCAGTATTTT. This codes for CASSASTDTQYF. The chain uses TRBV9 and TRBJ2-3, with D uncertain. The CDR3 is 12 residues long. V dropped 3 bases and J dropped 0 bases, with 2 bases sitting between them. Per the germline V gene, CDR1 is SGDLS and CDR2 is YYNGEE.